What follows are 10 T cell receptor beta chains derived from one specimen sequenced in a study of blood T cell repertoires in COVID-19. The assay was immunoSEQ multiplex PCR, and TCRdb's table has in-frame clones only and misses some. The data contain tens of thousands of clones, approximately 90% of them seen just once; the ten biggest clones take up over 15%. Sequencing used peripheral blood. All receptors come from a man in his sixties with active COVID-19.

The CDR3 sequence is CASSLGDGGQYF. CDR3 DNA: TGTGCCAGCAGCTTAGGCGATGGAGGGCAGTACTTC. The chain uses TRBV7-9 and TRBJ2-7; TRBD2 is a possible D gene (5 bases). Trimming shortened V by 1 base and J by 9 bases, and 10 bases separated the two germline ends. The CDR3 is 12 residues long. CDR1 is SEHNR and CDR2 is FQNEAQ in the germline V gene (reference sequence).

This sequence joins TRBV5-8 and TRBJ1-6; TRBD1 is a possible D gene (6 bases). Trimming pared 1 base from V and 2 bases from J, leaving 10 bases between. CDR1 is SGHTS and CDR2 is YDEGEE in the germline V gene. The CDR3 runs to 16 residues. The CDR3 sequence is CASSLYRDTYNSPLHF. CDR3 DNA sequence: TGTGCCAGCAGCTTGTACAGGGACACCTATAATTCACCCCTCCACTTT.

The chain links TRBV28 to TRBJ1-5, with a tentative D call TRBD1 (5 bases). The V end lost 2 bases, the J end lost 6 bases, and 11 bases lay between the germline ends. CDR1 and CDR2 from the germline V gene are MDHEN and SYDVKM. CDR3 length equals 14 residues. The CDR3 DNA reads as TGTGCCAGCAGTTTAGGGCCGGGGGGTCAGCCCCAGCATTTT. Translating it yields CASSLGPGGQPQHF. The full variable domain, completed using reference TRBV28 and TRBJ1-5, is DVKVTQSSRYLVKRTGEKVFLECVQDMDHENMFWYRQDPGLGLRLIYFSYDVKMKEKGDIPEGYSVSREKKERFSLILESASTNQTSMYLCASSLGPGGQPQHFGDGTRLSIL.

This rearrangement joins TRBV7-2 to TRBJ1-2; possibly TRBD1 for D (6 bases). V shed 1 base and J shed 4 bases, with 16 bases lying between them. The CDR3 sequence is 16 residues long. Germline CDR1 reads SGHTA; CDR2 reads FQGNSA. CDR3 protein: CASSLEGGGAGYGYTF. CDR3 nucleotide sequence: TGTGCCAGCAGCTTAGAAGGCGGGGGCGCGGGCTATGGCTACACCTTC. Full variable domain (remainder filled in from reference TRBV7-2 and TRBJ1-2): GAGVSQSPSNKVTEKGKDVELRCDPISGHTALYWYRQSLGQGLEFLIYFQGNSAPDKSGLPSDRFSAERTGGSVSTLTIQRTQQEDSAVYLCASSLEGGGAGYGYTFGSGTRLTVV.

This clone was recorded once. The CDR3 is CASSIGGGADEKLFF. CDR3 coding DNA: TGTGCCAGTAGCATTGGGGGAGGGGCGGATGAAAAACTGTTTTTT. The J gene is TRBJ1-4, the V gene TRBV19, with D possibly TRBD1 on 5 matching bases. CDR1 LNHDA and CDR2 SQIVND come from the germline V gene (reference sequence). The V end was cut by 6 bases, the J end by 6 bases, with 17 bases between. The CDR3 is 15 residues long.

The chain links TRBV7-2 to TRBJ1-4, with 9 bases fitting TRBD1. The V gene's germline CDR1 is SGHTA and CDR2 FQGNSA. With 1 base clipped from V and 7 bases from J, the junction kept 1 base outside the gene matches. CDR3 size: 14 residues. This chain's CDR3 is CASSLDRGREKLFF. The CDR3 bases are TGTGCCAGCAGCTTAGACAGGGGGCGTGAAAAACTGTTTTTT. Combining the CDR3 with reference TRBV7-2 and TRBJ1-4 gives the whole variable domain GAGVSQSPSNKVTEKGKDVELRCDPISGHTALYWYRQSLGQGLEFLIYFQGNSAPDKSGLPSDRFSAERTGGSVSTLTIQRTQQEDSAVYLCASSLDRGREKLFFGSGTQLSVL.

This sequence joins TRBV6-5 and TRBJ2-5; 7 bases agree with TRBD2. The germline CDR1 and CDR2 sequences are MNHEY and SVGAGI. The CDR3 loop spans 13 amino acids. J was trimmed by 1 base and V by 10 bases; bases with no gene match: 6. This chain's CDR3 is CATIRGVQETQYF. DNA for the CDR3: TGTGCCACCATTCGGGGGGTCCAAGAGACCCAGTACTTC.

The V and J genes are TRBV12-3 or TRBV12-4 and TRBJ2-1, with TRBD2 identical over 7 bases. The V segment lost 2 bases and the J segment 9 bases; nucleotides outside the gene matches: 1. This CDR3 is 12 amino acids long. The CDR3 DNA reads as TGTGCCAGCAGTTTACCGGGAGGTGAGCAGTTCTTC. This codes for CASSLPGGEQFF.

The table lists this clone with a few counts. V and J are TRBV28 and TRBJ1-5; D is perhaps TRBD1 (5 bases). From germline, CDR1 is MDHEN and CDR2 SYDVKM. V lost 6 bases to trimming and J lost 7 bases, with 16 bases between them. The CDR3 is 14 residues long. The CDR3 DNA reads as TGTGCCAGCAGACCCTCAGGGATCGGGCAGCCCCAGCATTTT. Protein: CASRPSGIGQPQHF.

The chain has TRBV19 and TRBJ1-5; 8 bases line up with TRBD1. The CDR3 is 13 residues long. J gave up 4 bases and V 6 bases, and 2 bases lay outside the gene matches. Germline loops: CDR1 LNHDA, CDR2 SQIVND (reference sequence). The CDR3 DNA reads as TGTGCCAGTAGCAGGGGGCGGAATCAGCCCCAGCATTTT. Translated: CASSRGRNQPQHF.